Included here is one TCR beta chain sequence, with context. The record originates from a study of PD-L1 blockade in urothelial cancer. V was cut by 3 bases and J by 5 bases, with 15 bases left in between. The CDR3 has 15 amino acids. Germline V gives CDR1 SGDLS, CDR2 YYNGEE. The method was immunoSEQ multiplex PCR; TCRdb's version includes in-frame clones alone and lacks a portion of them. The sample has about 120,000 clones, approximately 90% seen once. As to time point: peripheral blood 6 weeks after treatment start. Each patient gave between 1 and 8 samples of peripheral blood mononuclear cells, which were collected pretreatment and during treatment.

The sample was PBMCs, taken around atezolizumab (anti-PD-L1) treatment. J is TRBJ1-3 and V is TRBV9, with a tentative D call TRBD1 (5 bases). The sequence was collected from a man between 60 and 75 years old with urothelial cancer. The CDR3: CASSAGGLGRNTIYF. The CDR3 nucleotides are TGTGCCAGCAGCGCCGGGGGACTAGGGCGAAACACCATATATTTT.